This record looks at one T cell receptor (beta chain) sequence and its context. Per germline, CDR1 SEHNR and CDR2 FQNEAQ (reference sequence). V dropped 5 bases and J dropped 1 base, with 18 bases sitting between them. The CDR3 runs 17 residues. The protocol was immunoSEQ multiplex PCR, while the TCRdb copy is restricted to in-frame clones and leaves out a portion. The sample has tens of thousands of clones; approximately 92% are singletons. The data derive from a study of cytomegalovirus exposure and HLA in healthy donors. This sequence originates from a man between 18 and 35 years old in good health and CMV-seronegative. This chain connects TRBV7-9 to TRBJ2-1; a weak D match, TRBD2 (7 bases). The sequenced sample consisted of PBMCs. The CDR3 DNA reads as TGTGCCAGCAGCGATCGGAGGGGGGGGCCGTCCTACAATGAGCAGTTCTTC. It specifies CASSDRRGGPSYNEQFF.